The 7 T cell receptor beta chains given below trace back to one sample, sequenced in a study of prognosis after radiotherapy for stage I lung cancer (dated by TCRdb to the early 2020s). For sequencing, an Illumina HiSeq 3000 was employed. The TCR beta CDR3 region was amplified from genomic DNA by two rounds of multiplex PCR. The first PCR round used primers specific to each TRBV and TRBJ gene, and the primer sequences were filed in Chinese patent CN105087789A. TCRdb cleaned the public reads at Q25 with fastp, built clones with MiXCR and kept in-frame beta chains. Identical CDR3 protein sequences are pooled into one entry, listed with their most common genes and DNA. The sample contains about 13,000 distinct CDR3 sequences, roughly 50% of them found a single time. The ten largest clones represent about 30% of the sample. Sample: PBMCs, taken before or after stereotactic body radiation therapy (not recorded which). The receptors come from a donor aged 50 or older with non-small cell lung cancer.

Concerning this clonotype itself: This likely stems from a read error, as it lies one base from a far larger clone. The V call is TRBV6-2 or TRBV6-3, the J call TRBJ2-5; 13 positions agree with TRBD2. Near its end, the DNA agrees better with TRBJ2-1, so the J call may be wrong. Germline assignment: CDR1 MNHEY and CDR2 SVGEGT. The CDR3 sequence is 15 residues long. The CDR3 DNA sequence: TGTGCCAGCAGCCCCGGGACTAGCGGGATAGGTGAGCAGTTCTTC. It encodes CASSPGTSGIGEQFF.

With regard to this clonotype: No conserved phenylalanine or tryptophan ends this CDR3, so it is likely a read error. The chain couples TRBV19 to TRBJ1-5; 7 bases map to TRBD1. CDR1 is LNHDA and CDR2 is SQIVND in the germline V gene (reference sequence). Losses at the gene ends were 5 bases for V and 8 bases for J; bases not matched to a gene: 9. The CDR3 contains 14 residues. The CDR3: CASSPLTGLEPQHL. The CDR3 DNA sequence: TGTGCCAGTAGTCCCCTGACAGGGTTAGAGCCCCAGCATCTT.

This chain uses TRBV5-8 with TRBJ2-1; TRBD2 matches at 10 bases. Trimming at V came to 1 base and at J to 2 bases, leaving 6 bases not matched to a gene. The CDR3 contains 17 residues. Germline V gives CDR1 SGHTS, CDR2 YDEGEE. The CDR3: CASSLPPTSGAYNEQFF. DNA of the CDR3: TGTGCCAGCAGCTTGCCCCCTACTAGCGGGGCCTACAATGAGCAGTTCTTC.

By sample share, this clonotype is medium-sized. The CDR3 spells CASRYTAGTNSPLHF. CDR3 DNA: TGTGCCAGTAGATATACGGCGGGAACTAATTCACCCCTCCACTTT. The chain is built from TRBV19 and TRBJ1-6, with unresolved D. V was pared by 6 bases and J by 6 bases, with 15 bases between. The CDR3 spans 15 residues. CDR1 and CDR2 from the germline V gene are LNHDA and SQIVND (reference sequence).

By sample share, this clonotype is medium-sized (0.01 to 0.1%). This chain links TRBV6-2 or TRBV6-3 with TRBJ2-6; 7 bases fit TRBD1. Trimming cost V 4 bases and J 0 bases; bases outside gene matches: 9. Germline loops: CDR1 MNHEY, CDR2 SVGEGT. The CDR3 is 18 amino acids. The CDR3 DNA reads as TGTGCCAGCAGTTCTAGACAGGGTTGGAGCTCTGGGGCCAACGTCCTGACTTTC. Amino acid sequence: CASSSRQGWSSGANVLTF.

This clonotype occurred many times. The chain joins TRBV6-5 to TRBJ1-1; D is ambiguous. The CDR3 is 15 amino acids. V was shortened by 2 bases and J by 6 bases, with 16 bases between the two germline ends. Germline V gene data show CDR1 as MNHEY and CDR2 as SVGAGI. CDR3 region: CASSYASESNPEAFF. In DNA, the CDR3 is TGTGCCAGCAGTTACGCCTCAGAGAGTAACCCTGAAGCTTTCTTT.

In this sample, this clonotype turned up many times. This rearrangement joins TRBV30 to TRBJ2-1; D is perhaps TRBD2 (6 bases). V was cut by 0 bases and J by 5 bases, with 8 bases left in between. The CDR3 is 13 residues long. Germline-derived CDR1 and CDR2 are GTSNPN and SVGIG (reference sequence). The CDR3 spells CAWSVLADNEQFF. Written as DNA, the CDR3 is TGTGCCTGGAGTGTCTTAGCGGACAATGAGCAGTTCTTC. Full variable domain (rest looked up from reference TRBV30 and TRBJ2-1): SQTIHQWPATLVQPVGSPLSLECTVEGTSNPNLYWYRQAAGRGLQLLFYSVGIGQISSEVPQNLSASRPQDRQFILSSKKLLLSDSGFYLCAWSVLADNEQFFGPGTRLTVL.